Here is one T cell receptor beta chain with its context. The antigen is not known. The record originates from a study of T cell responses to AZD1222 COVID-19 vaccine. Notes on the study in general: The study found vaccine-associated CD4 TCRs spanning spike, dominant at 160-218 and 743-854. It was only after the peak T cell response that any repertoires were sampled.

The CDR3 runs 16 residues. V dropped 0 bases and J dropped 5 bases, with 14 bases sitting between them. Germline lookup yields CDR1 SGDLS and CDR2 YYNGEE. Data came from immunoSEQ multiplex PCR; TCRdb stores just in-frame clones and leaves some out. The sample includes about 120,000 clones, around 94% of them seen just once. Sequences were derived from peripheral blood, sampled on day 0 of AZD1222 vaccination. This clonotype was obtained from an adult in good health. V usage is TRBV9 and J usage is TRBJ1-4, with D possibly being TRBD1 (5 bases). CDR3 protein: CASSVGGHMLNEKLFF. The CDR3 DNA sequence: TGTGCCAGCAGCGTAGGTGGACATATGCTAAATGAAAAACTGTTTTTT. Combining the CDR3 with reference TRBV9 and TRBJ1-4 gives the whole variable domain DSGVTQTPKHLITATGQRVTLRCSPRSGDLSVYWYQQSLDQGLQFLIQYYNGEERAKGNILERFSAQQFPDLHSELNLSSLELGDSALYFCASSVGGHMLNEKLFFGSGTQLSVL.